Each of the 21 T cell receptor beta chains below was sequenced from the same sample in a study of CD8+ T cells in alopecia areata. Treatment in this sample: oral pan-JAK inhibitor, 5-10 mg twice daily. Reverse transcribed after extraction, RNA yielded cDNA as the sequencing template. The assay was immunoSEQ multiplex PCR, and TCRdb's table has in-frame clones only and misses some. Of about 190,000 clones in the sample, roughly three fifths are singletons; the top ten hold around 0.7%. The specimen was CD4+ T cells sorted from blood, collected at week 4, from a patient treated with tofacitinib. The source of these receptors is a human donor with alopecia areata.

This chain joins TRBV2 and TRBJ2-7, with 7 bases matching TRBD2. This CDR3 is 14 amino acids long. V trimming: 0 bases; J trimming: 6 bases; junction bases outside the gene matches: 5. From germline, CDR1 is SNHLY and CDR2 FYNNEI. The CDR3 nucleotides read TGTGCCAGCAGTGAAGCGGGAGGGATAGGCGAGCAGTACTTC. It specifies CASSEAGGIGEQYF.

This clone appeared a few times. V gene TRBV28 combines with J gene TRBJ2-2; 7 bases align to TRBD2. This CDR3 is 15 amino acids long. Germline-derived CDR1 and CDR2 are MDHEN and SYDVKM. Trimming cost V 6 bases and J 4 bases; bases outside gene matches: 8. CDR3 in amino acids: CASRPGGGFTGELFF. In nucleotides, the CDR3 is TGTGCCAGCAGGCCTGGGGGAGGGTTCACCGGGGAGCTGTTTTTT.

The chain uses TRBV29-1 and TRBJ2-5; maybe TRBD2 (6 bases). Trimming took 3 bases from V and 4 from J, leaving 6 bases between them. The germline CDR1 and CDR2 sequences are SQVTM and ANQGSEA. The CDR3 loop spans 11 amino acids. CDR3 bases: TGCAGCGTTGACGGGAGAGAGACCCAGTACTTC. It specifies CSVDGRETQYF.

The chain has TRBV28 and TRBJ1-1; D might be TRBD1 (6 bases). V gave up 6 bases and J gave up 2 bases, with 13 bases separating them. From germline, CDR1 is MDHEN and CDR2 SYDVKM. The length of the CDR3 is 14 residues. In nucleotides, the CDR3 is TGTGCCAGCAGGGTCGCCAGGGGCAACACTGAAGCTTTCTTT. It codes for CASRVARGNTEAFF.

The V gene is TRBV5-8, the J gene TRBJ2-1; D unclear. Germline CDR1 SGHTS, CDR2 YDEGEE. V was pared by 2 bases and J by 7 bases, with 4 bases between. This CDR3 is built from 11 residues. CDR3 sequence: CASSFRNEQFF. CDR3 nucleotides: TGTGCCAGCAGCTTCAGGAATGAGCAGTTCTTC.

This clone was observed a few times. The chain recombines TRBV7-9 with TRBJ2-7, with 12 bases lining up with TRBD2. The CDR3 is 19 amino acids. V gave up 4 bases and J gave up 2 bases; unmatched junction bases: 15. Germline CDR1 reads SEHNR; CDR2 reads FQNEAQ (reference sequence). In DNA form, the CDR3 reads TGTGCCAGCAGCTCTGCCGATTGGACTAGCGGGACGCCTGCCTACGAGCAGTACTTC. This codes for CASSSADWTSGTPAYEQYF.

The gene calls are TRBV27 and TRBJ2-1; a weak D match, TRBD2 (6 bases). This CDR3 spans 16 amino acids. CDR1 is MNHEY and CDR2 is SMNVEV in the germline V gene (reference sequence). V dropped 0 bases and J dropped 7 bases, with 16 bases sitting between them. As DNA, the CDR3 is TGTGCCAGCAGTTTATCCGCAAGACTAGTTTGGAATGAGCAGTTCTTC. The encoded protein is CASSLSARLVWNEQFF.

In its sample, this clone was seen a few times. The chain carries TRBV4-1 and TRBJ1-2; 7 bases are shared with TRBD1. The V gene end was trimmed by 0 bases and the J gene end by 8 bases; junction bases not matched to a gene: 6. CDR3 length equals 14 residues. CDR1 and CDR2 from the germline V gene are MGHRA and YSYEKL. The CDR3 region is CASSQERDSGGYTF. The CDR3 bases are TGCGCCAGCAGCCAAGAACGGGACAGTGGAGGCTACACCTTC.

The chain employs TRBV29-1 and TRBJ1-1; D gene unclear. Trimming took off 4 bases at V and 0 bases at J, with 9 bases between the two ends. This CDR3 is built from 13 residues. From germline, CDR1 is SQVTM and CDR2 ANQGSEA. The CDR3 region has the DNA TGCAGCGTTGTGGGTTTTATGAACACTGAAGCTTTCTTT. Protein sequence: CSVVGFMNTEAFF.

This rearrangement joins TRBV7-9 to TRBJ2-7, with 8 bases matching TRBD2. In germline, CDR1 is SEHNR, CDR2 FQNEAQ (reference sequence). This CDR3 is built from 16 residues. After removal of 5 bases from V and 0 bases from J, the junction contained 9 bases not matched to a gene. CDR3 region: CASSPMGGGSSYEQYF. Here the CDR3 DNA reads TGTGCCAGCAGCCCCATGGGCGGGGGGAGCTCCTACGAGCAGTACTTC.

In its sample, this clone was seen a few times. V gene TRBV6-5 combines with J gene TRBJ2-7, with TRBD2 matching over 8 bases. From germline, CDR1 is MNHEY and CDR2 SVGAGI. CDR3 length: 16 residues. V shed 4 bases and J 2 bases; nucleotides not matched to a gene: 10. CDR3 region: CASSWGFTSGAYEQYF. CDR3 nucleotides: TGTGCCAGCAGTTGGGGCTTTACTAGCGGAGCCTACGAGCAGTACTTC.

The V gene is TRBV29-1, the J gene TRBJ2-5, with D perhaps being TRBD1 or TRBD2 (5 bases each). Germline-derived CDR1 and CDR2 are SQVTM and ANQGSEA. The CDR3 extends over 13 amino acids. V lost 5 bases and J lost 5, with 15 bases in between. CDR3 protein: CSVTAPGRETQYF. CDR3 in DNA: TGCAGCGTTACTGCTCCGGGGCGGGAGACCCAGTACTTC.

CDR3 region: CASSQDGGKGYF. CDR3 DNA sequence: TGCGCCAGCAGCCAAGACGGCGGGAAGGGGTACTTC. This chain links TRBV4-1 with TRBJ2-5, with D possibly TRBD2 on 6 matching bases. CDR1 is MGHRA and CDR2 is YSYEKL in the germline V gene. V shed 0 bases and J shed 13 bases, with 12 bases lying between them. This CDR3 is 12 amino acids long.

This chain links TRBV10-2 with TRBJ1-1; possible D gene TRBD1, 6 bases. The germline V gene has CDR1 WSHSY and CDR2 SAAADI. Trimming took off 3 bases at V and 6 bases at J, with 11 bases between the two ends. The CDR3 has 13 amino acids. The CDR3 spells CASSEISGAEAFF. CDR3 in DNA: TGCGCCAGCAGTGAAATTTCAGGGGCTGAAGCTTTCTTT.

V usage is TRBV6-5 and J usage is TRBJ2-5; D is perhaps TRBD1 (6 bases). This CDR3 comprises 14 residues. CDR1 is MNHEY and CDR2 is SVGAGI in the germline V gene. V lost 7 bases and J 1 base, leaving 13 bases between the germline ends. The CDR3 loop is CASTKLTGQETQYF. The DNA of the CDR3 is TGTGCCAGCACCAAGCTGACAGGCCAAGAGACCCAGTACTTC.

The gene calls are TRBV7-9 and TRBJ2-6; 12 bases align to TRBD1. Germline V gives CDR1 SEHNR, CDR2 FQNEAQ (reference sequence). With 4 bases clipped from V and 3 bases from J, the junction kept 10 bases outside the gene matches. This CDR3 is 19 amino acids long. This CDR3 is CASSYAFGTGGSGANVLTF. In DNA, the CDR3 is TGTGCCAGCAGCTACGCCTTTGGGACAGGGGGCAGTGGGGCCAACGTCCTGACTTTC.

This clone was counted only a few times. The J gene is TRBJ2-5, the V gene TRBV5-1, with D maybe TRBD1 (6 bases). The V end lost 0 bases, the J end lost 5 bases, and 11 bases lay between the germline ends. The CDR3 has 14 amino acids. CDR1 is SGHRS and CDR2 is YFSETQ in the germline V gene. The CDR3 protein is CASSLDRAGETQYF. CDR3 nucleotides: TGCGCCAGCAGCTTGGACAGGGCAGGGGAGACCCAGTACTTC.

The V call is TRBV29-1, the J call TRBJ2-1; possibly TRBD2 for D (5 bases). V was cut by 7 bases and J by 8 bases, with 15 bases left in between. CDR1 and CDR2 (germline): SQVTM, ANQGSEA. The CDR3 sequence is 12 residues long. CDR3: CSASEGIDEQFF. The DNA of the CDR3 is TGCAGCGCCTCAGAGGGAATCGATGAGCAGTTCTTC.

This chain joins TRBV30 and TRBJ2-2; D not resolved. Trimming shortened V by 2 bases and J by 3 bases, and 7 bases separated the two germline ends. CDR1 GTSNPN and CDR2 SVGIG come from the germline V gene (reference sequence). This CDR3 spans 13 amino acids. This CDR3 reads CAWSPRDTGELFF. The CDR3 DNA follows: TGTGCCTGGAGTCCCCGGGACACCGGGGAGCTGTTTTTT.

The chain is built from TRBV18 and TRBJ2-7; no reliable D call. There are 15 residues in the CDR3. Trimming pared 2 bases from V and 2 bases from J, leaving 13 bases between. Germline CDR1 reads KGHSH; CDR2 reads LQKENI. In DNA, the CDR3 is TGTGCCAGCTCACCATCTTCTCGGCCAGCCTACGAGCAGTACTTC. This codes for CASSPSSRPAYEQYF.

The chain joins TRBV23-1 to TRBJ1-2; D ambiguous. TRBV23-1 is noted as an ORF with a role that remains uncertain. Trimming cost V 5 bases and J 4 bases, with 17 bases left between them. The CDR3 runs to 15 residues. CDR3 nucleotide sequence: TGCGCCAGCAGTTCCAGCAGCGGGAGGCTCTATGGCTACACCTTC. It translates to CASSSSSGRLYGYTF.